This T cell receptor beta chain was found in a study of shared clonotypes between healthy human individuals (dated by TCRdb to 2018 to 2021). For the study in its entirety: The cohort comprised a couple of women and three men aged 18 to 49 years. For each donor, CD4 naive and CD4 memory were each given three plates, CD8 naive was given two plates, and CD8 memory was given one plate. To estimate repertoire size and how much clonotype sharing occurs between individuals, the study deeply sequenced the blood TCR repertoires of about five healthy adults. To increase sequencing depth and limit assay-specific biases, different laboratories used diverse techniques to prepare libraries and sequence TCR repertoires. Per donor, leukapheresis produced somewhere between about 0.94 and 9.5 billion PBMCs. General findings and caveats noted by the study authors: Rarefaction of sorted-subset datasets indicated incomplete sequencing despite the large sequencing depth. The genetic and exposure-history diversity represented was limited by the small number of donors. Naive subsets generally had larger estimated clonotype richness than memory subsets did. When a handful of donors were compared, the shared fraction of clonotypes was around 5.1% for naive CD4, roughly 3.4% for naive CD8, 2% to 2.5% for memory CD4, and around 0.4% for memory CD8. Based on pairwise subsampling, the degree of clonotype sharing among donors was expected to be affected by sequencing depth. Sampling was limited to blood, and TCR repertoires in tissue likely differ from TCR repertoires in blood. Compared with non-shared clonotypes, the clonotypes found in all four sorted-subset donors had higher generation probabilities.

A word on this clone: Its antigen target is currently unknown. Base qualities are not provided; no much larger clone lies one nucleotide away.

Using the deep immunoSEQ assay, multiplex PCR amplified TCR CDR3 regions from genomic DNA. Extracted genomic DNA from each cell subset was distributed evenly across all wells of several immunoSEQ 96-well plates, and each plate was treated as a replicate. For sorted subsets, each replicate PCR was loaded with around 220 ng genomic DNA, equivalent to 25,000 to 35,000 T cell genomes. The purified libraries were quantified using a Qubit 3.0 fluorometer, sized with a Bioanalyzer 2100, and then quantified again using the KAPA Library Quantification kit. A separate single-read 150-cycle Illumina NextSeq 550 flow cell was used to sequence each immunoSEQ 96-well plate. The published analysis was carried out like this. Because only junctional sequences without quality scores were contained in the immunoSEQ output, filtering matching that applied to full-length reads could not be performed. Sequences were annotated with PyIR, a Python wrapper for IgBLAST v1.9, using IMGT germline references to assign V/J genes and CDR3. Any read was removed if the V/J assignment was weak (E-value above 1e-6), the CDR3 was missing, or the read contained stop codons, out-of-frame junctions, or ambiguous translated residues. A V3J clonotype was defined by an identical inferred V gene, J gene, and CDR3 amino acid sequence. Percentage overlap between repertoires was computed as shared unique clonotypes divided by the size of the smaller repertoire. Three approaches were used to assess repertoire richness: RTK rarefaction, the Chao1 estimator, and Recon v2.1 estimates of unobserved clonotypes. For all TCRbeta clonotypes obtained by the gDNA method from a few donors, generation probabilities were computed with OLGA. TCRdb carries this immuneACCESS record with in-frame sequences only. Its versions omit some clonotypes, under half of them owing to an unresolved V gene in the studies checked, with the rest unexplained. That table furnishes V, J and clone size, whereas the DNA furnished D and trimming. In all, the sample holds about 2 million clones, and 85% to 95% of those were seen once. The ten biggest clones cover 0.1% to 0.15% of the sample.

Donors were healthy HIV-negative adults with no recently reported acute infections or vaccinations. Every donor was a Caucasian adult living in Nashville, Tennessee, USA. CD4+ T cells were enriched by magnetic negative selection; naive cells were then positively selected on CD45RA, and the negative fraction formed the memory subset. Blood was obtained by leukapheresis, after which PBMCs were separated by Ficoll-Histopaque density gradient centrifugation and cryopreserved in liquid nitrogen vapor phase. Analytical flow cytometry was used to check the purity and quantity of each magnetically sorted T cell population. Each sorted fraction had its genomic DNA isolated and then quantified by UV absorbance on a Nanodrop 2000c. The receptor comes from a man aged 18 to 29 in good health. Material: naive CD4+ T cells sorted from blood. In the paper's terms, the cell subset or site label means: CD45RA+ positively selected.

The base sequence is TGTGCCAGCTCACCACCTGGGCGGGGACCAAACTATGGCTACACCTTC. It specifies CASSPPGRGPNYGYTF. The sequence links TRBV18 to TRBJ1-2; D gene: possibly TRBD1, on 5 matching bases. The CDR3 goes from the cysteine to the phenylalanine over 16 residues. Left in the record is the CDR3 DNA by itself, 48 bases read in frame from the first base. In the germline V gene, CDR1 corresponds to KGHSH and CDR2 to LQKENI. Cut back by 0 bases and 2 bases, the V and J ends lie 13 bases apart.